The 10 T cell receptor beta chains presented below share a single source sample, sequenced in a study of blood T cells in healthy people across ages. PCR was performed a second time for about 7 to 12 cycles using a sample-barcoded 5' primer and a J-beta primer mix. TCRdb passed the 5' RACE reads through MiXCR, listing each CDR3 protein once. This sample has around 1,100,000 distinct CDR3 sequences, with roughly two fifths found just once. The sequencing sample was made of blood. Receptors originate from a man younger than 30 in good health.

This clonotype was observed a few times. The V call is TRBV12-5, the J call TRBJ2-4; 7 bases map to TRBD1. This CDR3 spans 14 amino acids. Trimming at V came to 1 base and at J to 7 bases, leaving 4 bases not matched to a gene. Looked up from germline, CDR1 is LGHNT and CDR2 is FRNRAP. CDR3 region: CASGLGTGRNIQYF. In DNA, the CDR3 is TGTGCTAGTGGTTTGGGGACAGGTCGGAACATTCAGTACTTC.

A single count supports this clonotype. V usage is TRBV20-1 and J usage is TRBJ2-5; 9 bases are shared with TRBD2. This CDR3 region has 16 residues. The germline V gene encodes CDR1 DFQATT and CDR2 SNEGSKA (reference sequence). The junction had 10 bases not matched to a gene; V was cut back by 0 bases and J by 5 bases. The CDR3 spells CSARDRVAGERETQYF. The CDR3 DNA sequence: TGCAGTGCTAGAGATCGAGTAGCGGGGGAGCGGGAGACCCAGTACTTC.

The V and J genes are TRBV9 and TRBJ2-3, with a possible D match to TRBD2 (5 bases). Deletions cut 3 bases from V and 2 bases from J, with 10 bases between. The CDR3 extends over 14 amino acids. Germline assignment: CDR1 SGDLS and CDR2 YYNGEE. The CDR3 is CASSATDSTDTQYF. CDR3 nucleotide sequence: TGTGCCAGCAGCGCCACGGACTCCACAGATACGCAGTATTTT.

This clonotype was seen only a few times. The chain carries TRBV12-5 and TRBJ2-3; no clear D gene. Germline V gene data show CDR1 as LGHNT and CDR2 as FRNRAP. The CDR3 extends over 13 amino acids. Deletions cut 1 base from V and 4 bases from J, with 6 bases between. CDR3 sequence reads: CASGLALADTQYF. The CDR3 bases are TGTGCTAGTGGTTTGGCTTTGGCAGATACGCAGTATTTT.

V usage is TRBV29-1 and J usage is TRBJ2-5; 7 bases match TRBD2. V lost 6 bases to trimming and J lost 1 base; unmatched junction nucleotides: 8. The CDR3 spans 14 residues. Germline V gene sequence: CDR1 SQVTM, CDR2 ANQGSEA. CDR3 protein: CSVGGALVQETQYF. CDR3 sequence (DNA): TGCAGCGTGGGAGGGGCACTCGTCCAAGAGACCCAGTACTTC.

This chain connects TRBV29-1 to TRBJ1-1, with D unresolved. The V end was cut by 7 bases, the J end by 1 base, with 16 bases between. Germline loops: CDR1 SQVTM, CDR2 ANQGSEA. The length of the CDR3 is 14 residues. CDR3 nucleotides: TGCAGCGGGGCCCTATTAGGTAGGAACACTGAAGCTTTCTTT. Protein sequence: CSGALLGRNTEAFF.

The chain combines TRBV6-1 with TRBJ1-2, with TRBD1 matching over 8 bases. Germline CDR1 and CDR2: MNHNS and SASEGT. The J segment lost 6 bases and the V segment lost 2 bases, leaving 2 bases of the junction unmatched. The CDR3 has 13 amino acids. CDR3 amino acids: CASSERTGNGYTF. CDR3 nucleotides: TGTGCCAGCAGTGAAAGGACAGGGAATGGCTACACCTTC.

The chain employs TRBV29-1 and TRBJ2-2, with D possibly TRBD1 on 5 matching bases. Looked up from germline, CDR1 is SQVTM and CDR2 is ANQGSEA. This CDR3 is 13 amino acids long. Trimming cost V 4 bases and J 3 bases, with 9 bases left between them. CDR3 sequence reads: CSVGRVDTGELFF. CDR3 DNA: TGCAGCGTTGGCAGGGTGGACACCGGGGAGCTGTTTTTT.

J is TRBJ2-3 and V is TRBV7-9; 7 nucleotides match TRBD1. Trimming cost V 5 bases and J 4 bases; bases outside gene matches: 9. Looked up from germline, CDR1 is SEHNR and CDR2 is FQNEAQ (reference sequence). This CDR3 has 15 amino acids. The CDR3 sequence is CASSRVQGMADTQYF. CDR3 DNA sequence: TGTGCCAGCAGCCGAGTACAGGGGATGGCAGATACGCAGTATTTT. Drawing the rest from reference TRBV7-9 and TRBJ2-3, the complete variable domain is DTGVSQNPRHKITKRGQNVTFRCDPISEHNRLYWYRQTLGQGPEFLTYFQNEAQLEKSRLLSDRFSAERPKGSFSTLEIQRTEQGDSAMYLCASSRVQGMADTQYFGPGTRLTVL.

This chain connects TRBV3-1 to TRBJ2-2; a weak D match, TRBD2 (6 bases). This CDR3 spans 15 amino acids. With 0 bases removed from V and 7 bases from J, the gap between germline ends came to 12 bases. The V gene's germline CDR1 is LGHDT and CDR2 YNNKEL (reference sequence). The CDR3 region is CASSQDQAGIGELFF. The CDR3 DNA sequence: TGTGCCAGCAGCCAAGATCAGGCGGGGATCGGGGAGCTGTTTTTT.